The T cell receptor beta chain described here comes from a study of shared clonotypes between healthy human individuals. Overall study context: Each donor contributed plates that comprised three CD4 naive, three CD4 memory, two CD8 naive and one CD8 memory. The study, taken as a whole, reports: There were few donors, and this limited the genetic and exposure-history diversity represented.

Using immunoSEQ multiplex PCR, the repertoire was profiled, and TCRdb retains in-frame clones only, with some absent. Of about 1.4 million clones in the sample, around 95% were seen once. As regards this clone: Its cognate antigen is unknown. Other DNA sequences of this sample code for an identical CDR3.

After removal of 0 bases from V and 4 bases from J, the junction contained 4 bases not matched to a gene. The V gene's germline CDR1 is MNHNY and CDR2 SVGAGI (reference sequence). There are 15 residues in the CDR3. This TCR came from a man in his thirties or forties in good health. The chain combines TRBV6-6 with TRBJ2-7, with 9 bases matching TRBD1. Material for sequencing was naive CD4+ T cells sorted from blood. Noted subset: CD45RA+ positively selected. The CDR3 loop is CASSYSGTGRYEQYF. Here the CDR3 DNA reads TGTGCCAGCAGTTACTCCGGGACAGGGAGGTACGAGCAGTACTTC.